The clone carrying this T cell receptor (beta chain) was seen only once. The data were obtained in a study of blood T cell repertoires in COVID-19. Original processing methods: For nucleated cells, counts were estimated from reference gene primer amplification. Only in-frame clones appear in the TCRdb table, and some are missing; sequencing was by immunoSEQ multiplex PCR. The D gene and trimming were derived from the DNA, and the V and J assignments and clone size from that table. This sample yields 200,000 or so clones, of which 80% to 90% are seen a single time; around 3% belongs to the top ten. The sequenced sample was peripheral blood. The sequence derives from a man between 45 and 60 years old who had recovered from COVID-19.

The CDR3 loop is CASSEALAGEDTQYF. DNA for the CDR3: TGTGCCAGCAGTGAAGCGCTAGCGGGAGAAGATACGCAGTATTTT. The rearrangement links TRBV2 to TRBJ2-3; 10 bases match TRBD2. V trimming: 0 bases; J trimming: 5 bases; junction bases outside the gene matches: 2. Germline V CDR1 and CDR2: SNHLY, FYNNEI. The CDR3 contains 15 residues.